This T cell receptor beta chain was retrieved from a study of CXCR3-negative and CXCR3-positive naive CD8 T cells. Germline-derived CDR1 and CDR2 are MNHEY and SMNVEV (reference sequence). The CDR3 covers 13 residues. It was by 5' RACE with UMI labels that the TRB cDNA libraries were prepared. TCRdb reprocessed the 5' RACE reads and stores each CDR3 protein as one record, lacking DNA. This table holds over 100,000 distinct CDR3 sequences. Subsets of CD8+ T cells were each sorted in triplicate at a few hundred thousand cells apiece. The sequenced material came from naive CXCR3- CD8+ T cells from blood. Noted subset: CD45RO-CCR7+CD27+CD95- naive CD8+ T cells lacking CXCR3 (TNR3-). V gene TRBV27 combines with J gene TRBJ2-5; the D call of TRBD2 rests on TCRdb alone, since no DNA is present to check it. The clonotype comes from a human donor in good health. Some clones in this sample may be carry-over from other donors' samples. CDR3 sequence reads: CASSLWASETQYF.